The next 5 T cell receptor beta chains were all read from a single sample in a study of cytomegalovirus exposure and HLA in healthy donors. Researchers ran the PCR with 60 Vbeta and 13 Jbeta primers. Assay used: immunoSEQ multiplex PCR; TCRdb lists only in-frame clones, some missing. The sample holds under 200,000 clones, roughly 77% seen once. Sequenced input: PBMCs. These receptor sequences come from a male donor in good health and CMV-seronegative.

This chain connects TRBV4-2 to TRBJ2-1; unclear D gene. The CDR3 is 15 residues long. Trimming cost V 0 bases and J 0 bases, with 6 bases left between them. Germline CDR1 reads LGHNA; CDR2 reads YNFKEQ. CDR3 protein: CASSQDISSYNEQFF. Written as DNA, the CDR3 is TGTGCCAGCAGCCAAGACATCAGCTCCTACAATGAGCAGTTCTTC.

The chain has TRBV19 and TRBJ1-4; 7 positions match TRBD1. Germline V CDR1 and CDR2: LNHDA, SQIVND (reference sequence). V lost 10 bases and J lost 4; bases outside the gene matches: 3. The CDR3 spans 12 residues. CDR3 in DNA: TGTGCCACCCGACAGGGTAATGAAAAACTGTTTTTT. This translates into CATRQGNEKLFF.

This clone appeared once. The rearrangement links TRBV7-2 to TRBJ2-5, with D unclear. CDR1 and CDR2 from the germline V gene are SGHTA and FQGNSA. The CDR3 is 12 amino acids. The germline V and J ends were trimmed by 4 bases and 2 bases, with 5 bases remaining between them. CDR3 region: CASSYSQETQYF. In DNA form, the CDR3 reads TGTGCCAGCAGCTATAGTCAAGAGACCCAGTACTTC.

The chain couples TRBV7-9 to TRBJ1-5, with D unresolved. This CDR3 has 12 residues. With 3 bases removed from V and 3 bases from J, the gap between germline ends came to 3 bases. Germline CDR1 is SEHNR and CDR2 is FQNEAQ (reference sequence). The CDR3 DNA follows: TGTGCCAGCAGCTTCATCAATCAGCCCCAGCATTTT. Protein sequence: CASSFINQPQHF.

The DNA for the CDR3 is TGTGCCATTTGGACAGGGGGCACCTACGAGCAGTACTTC. This encodes CAIWTGGTYEQYF. The chain is built from TRBV28 and TRBJ2-7; 11 bases are a match to TRBD1. The length of the CDR3 is 13 residues. V shed 10 bases and J 2 bases; nucleotides not matched to a gene: 4. Germline values: CDR1 MDHEN, CDR2 SYDVKM. The full variable domain, completed using reference TRBV28 and TRBJ2-7, is DVKVTQSSRYLVKRTGEKVFLECVQDMDHENMFWYRQDPGLGLRLIYFSYDVKMKEKGDIPEGYSVSREKKERFSLILESASTNQTSMYLCAIWTGGTYEQYFGPGTRLTVT.